The rows below give T cell receptor beta chains drawn from one sample of a study of blood T cell repertoires in COVID-19. Measured with immunoSEQ multiplex PCR; TCRdb has only the in-frame clones, and not every one. The data contain about 75,000 clones, around 90% of them singletons. Sequencing used peripheral blood. The source is a human donor in a cohort sampled during active COVID-19. The CDR3 runs from the conserved cysteine through the conserved F or W. A D gene is named only where the DNA matches it firmly. Some rows mark clone size as missing; the rest say once, few, many or name a class of expanded clone.

D: -; J: TRBJ1-1; V: TRBV7-8; size: -; CDR3: CASSLAEGMNTEAFF; DNA: TGTGCCAGCAGCTTAGCTGAGGGTATGAACACTGAAGCTTTCTTT
D: TRBD2; J: TRBJ2-7; V: TRBV5-6; size: -; CDR3: CASSEPGLAGVYEQYF; DNA: TGTGCCAGCAGCGAACCCGGGCTAGCGGGAGTTTACGAGCAGTACTTC
D: TRBD1; J: TRBJ2-7; V: TRBV7-3; size: -; CDR3: CASSFGQGISYEQYF; DNA: TGTGCCAGCAGCTTCGGACAGGGAATCTCCTACGAGCAGTACTTC
D: TRBD1; J: TRBJ1-2; V: TRBV10-3; size: -; CDR3: CAINTGELNYGYTF; DNA: TGTGCCATCAACACAGGGGAGCTTAACTATGGCTACACCTTC
D: TRBD2; J: TRBJ2-5; V: TRBV7-9; size: -; CDR3: CASSLGRLALAETQYF; DNA: TGTGCCAGCAGCTTAGGCAGACTAGCCCTTGCAGAGACCCAGTACTTC
D: -; J: TRBJ1-1; V: TRBV19; size: -; CDR3: CASSTTLAGNTEAFF; DNA: TGTGCCAGTAGTACTACCTTGGCAGGGAACACTGAAGCTTTCTTT
D: TRBD1; J: TRBJ2-2; V: TRBV4-1; size: once; CDR3: CASSHDREFFGELFF; DNA: TGCGCCAGCAGCCATGACAGGGAATTTTTCGGGGAGCTGTTTTTT
D: TRBD2; J: TRBJ2-7; V: TRBV7-6; size: -; CDR3: CAGPKTSGSSYEQYF; DNA: TGTGCCGGGCCCAAGACTAGCGGGAGCTCCTACGAGCAGTACTTC
D: -; J: TRBJ2-1; V: TRBV3-1/TRBV3-2; size: once; CDR3: CASSQDFVQNEQFF; DNA: TGTGCCAGCAGCCAAGATTTCGTCCAGAATGAGCAGTTCTTC
D: TRBD1; J: TRBJ1-2; V: TRBV14; size: -; CDR3: CASRPATGGNGYTF; DNA: TGTGCCAGCAGACCCGCTACAGGGGGGAATGGCTACACCTTC
D: -; J: TRBJ1-3; V: TRBV13; size: -; CDR3: CASSRVEGSRNTIYF; DNA: TGTGCCAGCAGCAGGGTCGAGGGTAGCAGAAACACCATATATTTT
D: TRBD1; J: TRBJ1-2; V: TRBV12-3/TRBV12-4; size: -; CDR3: CASREPGGYGYTF; DNA: TGTGCCAGCAGGGAACCAGGGGGTTATGGCTACACCTTC
D: TRBD1; J: TRBJ2-2; V: TRBV6-1; size: -; CDR3: CASSERRGSGELFF; DNA: TGTGCCAGCAGTGAACGCAGGGGGTCCGGGGAGCTGTTTTTT
D: TRBD1; J: TRBJ1-4; V: TRBV7-9; size: -; CDR3: CASSSGGGATNEKLFF; DNA: TGTGCCAGCAGCTCAGGGGGCGGGGCAACTAATGAAAAACTGTTTTTT
D: -; J: TRBJ1-1; V: TRBV29-1; size: -; CDR3: CSAKGGVVNTEAFF; DNA: TGCAGCGCAAAGGGGGGGGTCGTGAACACTGAAGCTTTCTTT
D: TRBD2; J: TRBJ2-1; V: TRBV3-1/TRBV3-2; size: -; CDR3: CASSQTSGSNEQFF; DNA: TGTGCCAGCAGCCAAACTAGCGGGAGCAATGAGCAGTTCTTC